The 6 T cell receptor beta chains presented below share a single source sample, sequenced in a study of regulatory dendritic cells for organ transplantation. These receptors' antigens are unknown. Sorted T cells were CFSE-labeled and cultured approximately five days with allogeneic regulatory or mature dendritic cells at 1:10. Repertoires were generated with immunoSEQ multiplex PCR, while TCRdb's copy carries only in-frame clones and drops some. The sample lists over 8,000 clones, approximately 84% occurring once. Sequencing input: memory CD4+ T cells from blood cultured with dendritic cells. Described subset: CD45RO+ memory T cells. The receptors originated from a human donor in good health.

The chain couples TRBV21-1 to TRBJ1-1; TRBD1 is taken as the D call from the table, unchecked against the DNA. TRBV21-1 is a recognized pseudogene. This CDR3 is 16 amino acids long. CDR3 sequence: CASSQEFRGLDTEAFF. The CDR3 DNA is TGTGCCAGCAGCCAAGAGTTTAGGGGATTGGACACTGAAGCTTTCTTT.

The chain recombines TRBV14 with TRBJ2-1, with no clear D. The CDR3 contains 12 residues. Germline V gene sequence: CDR1 SGHDN, CDR2 FVKESK. V was pared by 1 base and J by 11 bases, with 9 bases between. The CDR3 DNA reads TGTGCCAGCAGCCAAGTCGGTCCCCAGCAGTTCTTC. Amino acids: CASSQVGPQQFF.

The chain combines TRBV30 with TRBJ2-7; 10 positions agree with TRBD2. The germline CDR1 and CDR2 sequences are GTSNPN and SVGIG (reference sequence). The CDR3 is made up of 14 amino acids. V shed 3 bases and J 1 base; nucleotides not matched to a gene: 3. CDR3 nucleotides: TGTGCCTGGAGAGCGGGAGGGGGATCCTACGAGCAGTACTTC. It yields the protein CAWRAGGGSYEQYF.

V and J are TRBV21-1 and TRBJ2-1. TRBV21-1 is reported as a pseudogene. This CDR3 has 14 residues. CDR3 DNA: TGTGCCAGCAGCGTGGATAGCTCCTACAATGAGCAGTTCTTC. Protein product: CASSVDSSYNEQFF.

This chain uses TRBV10-1 with TRBJ2-1, with TRBD2 matching over 11 bases. Germline lookup yields CDR1 WNHNN and CDR2 SYGVQD (reference sequence). The CDR3 length is 16 residues. V lost 0 bases and J lost 4; bases outside the gene matches: 2. CDR3 nucleotide sequence: TGCGCCAGCAGTGAGTCCGGGACTAGCGGATACAATGAGCAGTTCTTC. It yields the protein CASSESGTSGYNEQFF.

The genes are TRBV4-2 and TRBJ2-3; D not resolved. The CDR3 length is 16 residues. Germline V gene lookup returns CDR1 LGHNA and CDR2 YNFKEQ. Deletions cut 0 bases from V and 2 bases from J, with 12 bases between. Here the CDR3 DNA reads TGTGCCAGCAGCCAAGAGGCGCAGGAGCCCACAGATACGCAGTATTTT. Translated, it gives CASSQEAQEPTDTQYF.